Listed here are 21 T cell receptor beta chains from one sample, sequenced in a study of blood T cell repertoires in COVID-19. Profiled with immunoSEQ multiplex PCR; TCRdb holds only in-frame clones, not every one. The sample shows roughly 350,000 clones, around 91% of them seen only once. The specimen was peripheral blood. The receptors were sampled from a woman between 18 and 29 years old who had recovered from COVID-19.

The V gene is TRBV4-3, the J gene TRBJ1-1; unclear D gene. The CDR3 covers 16 residues. The V and J ends lost 0 bases and 8 bases respectively, with 19 bases between them. Per germline, CDR1 LGHNA and CDR2 YSLEER. CDR3 coding DNA: TGCGCCAGCAGCCAAGATGGGCTTGGCAGTAAATCCGAAGCTTTCTTT. Its protein product is CASSQDGLGSKSEAFF.

This clone appeared a single time. This sequence joins TRBV11-2 and TRBJ2-1; 13 nucleotides agree with TRBD2. Per the germline V gene, CDR1 is SGHAT and CDR2 is FQNNGV. The CDR3 has 14 amino acids. V lost 5 bases, J lost 9 bases, and 4 bases stayed unmatched. The CDR3: CASSGLAGVGEQFF. In DNA, the CDR3 is TGTGCCAGCAGCGGACTAGCGGGAGTCGGTGAGCAGTTCTTC.

In nucleotides, the CDR3 is TGTGCCAGCAGTTCCGACACCGGGGAGCTGTTTTTT. Translation: CASSSDTGELFF. The chain recombines TRBV27 with TRBJ2-2; D gene unclear. The V gene's germline CDR1 is MNHEY and CDR2 SMNVEV (reference sequence). The CDR3 loop spans 12 amino acids. V shed 4 bases and J shed 3 bases, with 3 bases lying between them.

CDR3 loop: CASSFKQGPYEQYV. The CDR3 nucleotides read TGTGCCAGCTCATTTAAACAGGGGCCCTACGAGCAGTACGTC. The chain couples TRBV18 to TRBJ2-7; 7 bases fit TRBD1. V trimming: 5 bases; J trimming: 2 bases; junction bases outside the gene matches: 6. The CDR3 length is 14 residues. CDR1 KGHSH and CDR2 LQKENI come from the germline V gene.

This clone was detected once. The chain carries TRBV6-5 and TRBJ2-7; TRBD2 matches at 7 bases. Germline assignment: CDR1 MNHEY and CDR2 SVGAGI. With 2 bases clipped from V and 10 bases from J, the junction kept 8 bases outside the gene matches. The CDR3 consists of 13 residues. CDR3 region: CASSYVAGATQYV. CDR3 coding DNA: TGTGCCAGCAGTTACGTTGCGGGAGCGACCCAGTACGTC.

The chain uses TRBV5-4 and TRBJ2-7; 8 bases match TRBD2. Losses at the gene ends were 8 bases for V and 0 bases for J; bases not matched to a gene: 10. The germline V gene has CDR1 SGHNT and CDR2 YYREEE (reference sequence). The CDR3 contains 15 residues. The chain's CDR3 is CARGNSGTTSYEQYV. CDR3 sequence (DNA): TGTGCCAGGGGTAATAGCGGGACGACCTCCTACGAGCAGTACGTC.

This CDR3 reads CASSQDRTRMAQYF. Here the CDR3 DNA reads TGCGCCAGCAGCCAAGATCGTACTAGGATGGCCCAGTACTTC. The rearrangement uses TRBV4-1 and TRBJ2-5; D might be TRBD2 (5 bases). This CDR3 region has 14 residues. V lost 0 bases to trimming and J lost 9 bases, with 14 bases between them. The germline V gene has CDR1 MGHRA and CDR2 YSYEKL.

DNA of the CDR3: TGTGCCAGCAGTGCCTGGGGGGTCGGGGAGCTGTTTTTT. Translation: CASSAWGVGELFF. This sequence joins TRBV12-3 or TRBV12-4 and TRBJ2-2; D might be TRBD2 (6 bases). CDR3 size: 13 residues. The germline V and J ends were trimmed by 5 bases and 7 bases, with 11 bases remaining between them.

The genes are TRBV18 and TRBJ1-5; 7 bases map to TRBD1. The germline V gene encodes CDR1 KGHSH and CDR2 LQKENI. This CDR3 is 14 amino acids long. Trimming took 4 bases from V and 5 from J; bases not matched to a gene: 5. CDR3 in amino acids: CASSRTGRDQPQHF. The CDR3 bases are TGTGCCAGCTCACGGACAGGTCGCGATCAGCCCCAGCATTTT.

The chain is built from TRBV12-3 or TRBV12-4 and TRBJ2-3; D gene ambiguous. The V end lost 3 bases, the J end lost 4 bases, and 8 bases lay between the germline ends. The CDR3 spans 13 residues. CDR3 nucleotides: TGTGCCAGCAGTTTTGCGATTGCAGATACGCAGTATTTT. Its protein is CASSFAIADTQYF.

The chain is built from TRBV5-1 and TRBJ1-4; perhaps TRBD1 as D (5 bases). The CDR3 totals 14 residues. V gave up 4 bases and J gave up 8 bases, with 15 bases separating them. Germline-derived CDR1 and CDR2 are SGHRS and YFSETQ. CDR3: CASSIGQGREKLFF. In DNA, the CDR3 is TGCGCCAGCAGCATCGGGCAGGGTCGGGAAAAACTGTTTTTT.

This chain joins TRBV29-1 and TRBJ1-1; TRBD1 agrees at 8 bases. This CDR3 comprises 11 residues. V shed 6 bases and J 7 bases; nucleotides not matched to a gene: 4. Germline CDR1 reads SQVTM; CDR2 reads ANQGSEA. For the CDR3, the DNA is TGCAGCGTAGACAGGGGAAATGAAGCTTTCTTT. It is translated as CSVDRGNEAFF.

This clone was seen a few times. V and J are TRBV20-1 and TRBJ1-1, with a tentative D call TRBD1 (5 bases). V lost 3 bases to trimming and J lost 1 base, with 9 bases between them. This CDR3 comprises 13 residues. Germline assignment: CDR1 DFQATT and CDR2 SNEGSKA (reference sequence). Here the CDR3 DNA reads TGCAGTGCTAGTAAGGACACGAACACTGAAGCTTTCTTT. Translation gives CSASKDTNTEAFF.

The V call is TRBV2, the J call TRBJ2-1, with a weak D call TRBD2 (6 bases). V was clipped by 1 base and J by 0 bases, with 13 bases between them. The CDR3 has 17 amino acids. CDR1 and CDR2 (germline): SNHLY, FYNNEI. The CDR3 loop is CASSEGYGGSSYNEQFF. CDR3 coding DNA: TGTGCCAGCAGTGAAGGTTACGGGGGAAGCTCCTACAATGAGCAGTTCTTC.

The chain recombines TRBV5-1 with TRBJ1-1, with D tentatively TRBD1 (6 bases). Germline values: CDR1 SGHRS, CDR2 YFSETQ. The V end lost 4 bases, the J end lost 0 bases, and 13 bases lay between the germline ends. The CDR3 consists of 15 residues. CDR3 residues: CASSPTGQLNTEAFF. CDR3 in DNA: TGCGCCAGCAGCCCCACCGGACAGTTGAACACTGAAGCTTTCTTT.

This sequence joins TRBV7-9 and TRBJ2-3, with D possibly being TRBD2 (5 bases). The CDR3 is 14 amino acids. Trimming left V 4 bases short and J 0 bases short, with 8 bases between. Germline V gene lookup returns CDR1 SEHNR and CDR2 FQNEAQ (reference sequence). CDR3 in DNA: TGTGCCAGCAGCTCGGGGTCGAGCACAGATACGCAGTATTTT. Translation: CASSSGSSTDTQYF.

In this sample, this clone turned up once. The gene calls are TRBV5-5 and TRBJ1-1, with D unclear. This CDR3 comprises 13 residues. CDR1 is SGHKS, CDR2 YYEKEE, per germline (reference sequence). Trimming removed 4 bases from V and 4 bases from J, with 11 bases in between. The CDR3 protein is CASSDGWATEAFF. The CDR3 DNA follows: TGTGCCAGCAGCGACGGCTGGGCCACTGAAGCTTTCTTT.

This rearrangement joins TRBV27 to TRBJ2-5, with TRBD2 as a possible D gene (6 bases). The V and J ends lost 3 bases and 5 bases respectively, with 13 bases between them. The CDR3 loop spans 14 amino acids. Germline CDR1 reads MNHEY; CDR2 reads SMNVEV (reference sequence). The CDR3 nucleotides read TGTGCCAGCAGTTTCACGGGGGTGGGGGAGACCCAGTACTTC. Protein product: CASSFTGVGETQYF.

This rearrangement joins TRBV19 to TRBJ1-3; D is undetermined. V was clipped by 6 bases and J by 6 bases, with 18 bases between them. Germline CDR1 LNHDA, CDR2 SQIVND (reference sequence). The length of the CDR3 is 15 residues. CDR3 region: CASSSYSSRSNTIYF. CDR3 DNA: TGTGCCAGTAGCTCTTACAGTTCTCGTTCAAACACCATATATTTT.

The chain recombines TRBV23-1 with TRBJ2-7; 9 nucleotides align to TRBD2. TRBV23-1 is treated as an ORF (open reading frame) with a function not yet certain. The CDR3 sequence is 13 residues long. With 3 bases clipped from V and 3 bases from J, the junction kept 0 bases outside the gene matches. CDR3 region: CASSQREGYEQYV. In nucleotides, the CDR3 is TGCGCCAGCAGTCAGCGGGAGGGCTACGAGCAGTACGTC.

The rearrangement uses TRBV18 and TRBJ2-7, with D tentatively TRBD1 (5 bases). The germline CDR1 and CDR2 sequences are KGHSH and LQKENI. The CDR3 is 14 residues long. Trimming took 1 base from V and 5 from J, leaving 12 bases between them. The CDR3 region has the DNA TGTGCCAGCTCACCACGTCCCAGGGTGGACGAGCAGTACGTC. It is translated as CASSPRPRVDEQYV.